This paragraph reports one TCR beta chain. In the authors' workflow: For nucleated cells, counts were estimated from reference gene primer amplification. The repertoire was sequenced with immunoSEQ multiplex PCR; TCRdb's copy has only in-frame clones and lacks some. V, J and clone size were drawn from that table, and D and trimming were deduced from the DNA. The repertoire holds 45,000 to 55,000 clones, with over 65% as singletons. This specimen belongs to a study of blood T cell repertoires in COVID-19. The wider study: Samples taken during acute and convalescent COVID-19 were collected in the United States, Italy and Spain. PBMCs, B-cell-depleted T cells, or T cells were the source of the cDNA or gDNA that made up the material.

Sequencing input: peripheral blood. This TCR came from a man older than 75 with COVID-19, enrolled during active disease.

The CDR3 reads CATSRPTGVNTEAFF. CDR3 in DNA: TGTGCCACCAGCAGACCGACAGGGGTGAACACTGAAGCTTTCTTT. This chain uses TRBV15 with TRBJ1-1; 8 bases line up with TRBD1. Per the germline V gene, CDR1 is LNHNV and CDR2 is YYDKDF (reference sequence). Trimming took 2 bases from V and 0 from J; bases not matched to a gene: 2. CDR3 length equals 15 residues.